This TCR beta chain was recorded in a study of T cells after yellow fever vaccination (dated by TCRdb to between 2018 and 2021). For the study in its entirety: The SMART-Seq v4 Ultra Low Input RNA kit was used to prepare libraries from fractions with low cell numbers. The cohort comprised two healthy male donors, one aged 18 to 29 and one aged 30 to 40 years. To follow T-cell clones before and after primary and booster YFV17D yellow fever vaccination, bulk TCR alpha and beta repertoires were sequenced over time. Blood was drawn at multiple timepoints before and after primary and secondary immunization, with bulk PBMC replicates and cell subsets isolated. Paper-wide results and their limitations: Computational filtering was required because FACS-sorted repertoires could contain abundant contaminating clonotypes from the bulk population. After the booster, most clones that had expanded after primary vaccination were detected again (about 95% of CD4 and over 75% of CD8), suggesting broad maintenance of memory. Because the study included only a couple of donors, the extent to which the findings can be generalized is limited. Compared with the primary T-cell response, the secondary T-cell response was faster but weaker, reaching its peak on day 5 rather than on day 15. A small fraction of clonotypes showed up in both the CD4 and CD8 compartments, probably as a result of convergent recombination.

The sequencing machine was an Illumina NovaSeq 6000. Synthesis of TCR cDNA relied on 5'RACE template switching, a step that introduced a universal primer site along with unique molecular identifiers. Priming of cDNA synthesis was performed from both the TCR alpha and TCR beta constant segments. Two PCR steps were used to amplify libraries, with sample barcodes and sequencing adapters being added in the second step. Sequencing of libraries was performed on Illumina HiSeq 2500 (2x100 bp) or NovaSeq (2x150 bp). In the original analysis: MIGEC handled demultiplexing of reads and collapsing into UMI consensus sequences, while MiXCR performed V(D)J alignment. Vaccine-responding clonotypes were defined with edgeR using replicate PBMC samples, requiring FDR below 0.01 and a log2 fold change above 5 up to day 15. Each bulk clonotype was labeled CD4 or CD8 based on which sequenced repertoire, CD4 or CD8, contained the clonotype at higher abundance. TCRdb reran the public reads through fastp at Q25 and MiXCR, keeping productive beta chains. CDR3 protein sequences are deduplicated, and each keeps its most common genes and DNA. These V and J calls originate from TCRdb's pipeline instead of the authors' own analysis. The sample table lists 300,000 to 350,000 distinct CDR3 sequences, around 4.4% of them with a count of one. Of the sample, just under 20% falls within the top ten clones.

The sample's treatment or condition label, decoded: live attenuated yellow fever vaccine strain. At every blood-draw timepoint, two biological replicates of bulk PBMCs were collected. A standard Ficoll-Paque protocol was used to isolate PBMCs from peripheral blood. TriZol was used to extract RNA from bulk PBMCs, from CD4 and CD8 fractions, and from dextramer-positive and dextramer-negative fractions. On this clonotype itself: Its antigen is unknown. Base quality data are lacking; no much larger clone is found one base away.

The receptor comes from a young man who received the YFV17D yellow fever vaccine. The specimen was PBMCs, collected 15 days after the yellow fever booster vaccination.

The nucleotide sequence is given as TGCAGTGCTTTATCCCAGGCGCAACGACAAGAGACCCAGTACTTC. It encodes CSALSQAQRQETQYF. The V and J segments used are TRBV20-1 and TRBJ2-5, with the D gene call left open. V is cut by 5 bases and J by 2 bases, and the space between the germline ends is 18 bases. From its cysteine to its phenylalanine, the CDR3 spans 15 amino acids. The read is trimmed to its CDR3 DNA, 45 bases read in frame from base 1. The germline V gene (reference sequence) gives CDR1 as DFQATT and CDR2 as SNEGSKA.